Listed below are T cell receptor beta chains from one sample, sequenced in a study of patients and donors after allogeneic stem cell transplantation. TCRdb called the RT-PCR reads again in MiXCR, with one record for every CDR3 protein. The data contain about 2,600 distinct CDR3 sequences, 8.2% of them singletons. The sequencing sample was made of blood, either unsorted or a sorted T cell fraction (not recorded which). Receptors were obtained from a human donor who was either an allogeneic HSCT recipient or a stem cell or donor lymphocyte infusion donor (not recorded which). It is not recorded whose cells these are; they may come from a transplant donor. CDR3s include the opening cysteine and the closing phenylalanine or tryptophan. A D gene is named only where the DNA matches it firmly. Clone size is stated in some rows and not others, as once, few, many or a class when expanded.

J	V	D	size	DNA	CDR3
TRBJ2-1	TRBV4-3	.	.	TGCGCCAGCAGCCAAGACTTCGGGCATTCCTACAATGAGCAGTTCTTC	CASSQDFGHSYNEQFF
TRBJ2-3	TRBV9	.	few	TGTGCCAGCAGCGCCGACCCCGGCAAAGATACGCAGTATTTT	CASSADPGKDTQYF
TRBJ1-2	TRBV9	.	few	TGTGCCAGCAGCTCTCGTATGAGAGGCTACACCTTC	CASSSRMRGYTF
TRBJ2-3	TRBV3-1	TRBD2	medium-sized	TGTGCCAGCCGACCGGATCATCGACTAGCGGGAGGGGCGCGGGCAGATACGCAGTATTTT	CASRPDHRLAGGARADTQYF
TRBJ2-5	TRBV14	.	medium-sized	TGTGCCAGCAGCCAGCCAGGGACGAGAGAGACCCAGTACTTC	CASSQPGTRETQYF
TRBJ2-3	TRBV11-1	.	.	TGTGCCAGCAGCTTTCAAGGAAGCACAGATACGCAGTATTTT	CASSFQGSTDTQYF
TRBJ2-1	TRBV6-2/TRBV6-3	TRBD2	.	TGTGCCAGCAGTTACCCCAGGACTAGCGGGAGGGCCAACTTCGGTGAGCAGTTCTTC	CASSYPRTSGRANFGEQFF
TRBJ2-2	TRBV29-1	.	.	TGCAACCAGATCTCCGGGGAGCTGTTTTTT	CNQISGELFF
TRBJ2-1	TRBV12-3/TRBV12-4	.	large	TGTGCCAGCAGTTTTAGCCTTGGAAGCTATGAGCAGTTCTTC	CASSFSLGSYEQFF
TRBJ2-7	TRBV11-3	.	.	TGTGCCAGCAGCGCGAACGAGGGCGCCTACGAGCAGTACTTC	CASSANEGAYEQYF
TRBJ2-5	TRBV12-3/TRBV12-4	TRBD1	.	TGTGCCAGCAGTTTAAGGCGACAGGGAAAGACCCAGTACTTC	CASSLRRQGKTQYF
TRBJ2-1	TRBV5-5	.	.	TGTGCCAGCAGCTTGGGGCTAGCGTTAGGCAATGAGCAGTTCTTC	CASSLGLALGNEQFF
TRBJ2-7	TRBV12-3/TRBV12-4	.	few	TGTGCCAGCAGTTTCGGGCTAGGCTACGAGCAGTACTTC	CASSFGLGYEQYF
TRBJ2-7	TRBV6-2/TRBV6-3	TRBD1	few	TGTGCCAGCAGAAGGGACAGTTCCTACGAGCAGTACTTC	CASRRDSSYEQYF
TRBJ1-1	TRBV28	.	.	TGTGCCAGCATCCCCCGTGTTGGGACTGAAGCTTTCTTT	CASIPRVGTEAFF
TRBJ2-1	TRBV7-8	.	medium-sized	TGTGCCGGACGCGGGACGGGTAACAATGAGCAGTTCTTC	CAGRGTGNNEQFF
TRBJ2-5	TRBV29-1	.	.	TGCAGCGCCTGGGACGGGGGGACCCAGTACTTC	CSAWDGGTQYF
TRBJ2-1	TRBV29-1	.	medium-sized	TGCAGCGTCGGCCCGAGGGGGGGCTACAATGAGCAGTTCTTC	CSVGPRGGYNEQFF
TRBJ2-3	TRBV7-2	.	.	TGTGCCAGCAGCTTAGCATCTGATACGCAGTATTTT	CASSLASDTQYF
TRBJ1-5	TRBV12-3/TRBV12-4	.	medium-sized	TGTGCCAGCAGGAGTGGGAGCAATCAGCCCCAGCATTTT	CASRSGSNQPQHF
TRBJ2-2	TRBV11-2	.	medium-sized	TGTGCCAGCAGCCCCAAGAGGTCGGTGCTCACCGGGGAGCTGTTTTTT	CASSPKRSVLTGELFF
TRBJ1-1	TRBV5-1	TRBD1	large	TGCGCCAGCAGCTTGGCTGGGACAGGGAACACTGAAGCTTTCTTT	CASSLAGTGNTEAFF
TRBJ2-5	TRBV5-4	.	medium-sized	TGTGCCAGCAGCTTGGCTCAAGAGACCCAGTACTTC	CASSLAQETQYF
TRBJ2-3	TRBV12-3/TRBV12-4	TRBD2	medium-sized	TGTGCCAGCCGCTCTAGCGGGAGGGCTACAGATACGCAGTATTTT	CASRSSGRATDTQYF
TRBJ2-1	TRBV7-6	TRBD2	.	TGTGCCAGCAGCTTAGCGGGAGGGGACTCCTACAATGAGCAGTTCTTC	CASSLAGGDSYNEQFF
TRBJ2-7	TRBV13	.	medium-sized	TGTGCCAGCAGCGCTAACTCGGAAAGGTCCTACGAGCAGTACTTC	CASSANSERSYEQYF
TRBJ2-1	TRBV4-1	.	few	TGCGCCAGCAGCCAGGTGGACATGGTCGTTTACAATGAGCAGTTCTTC	CASSQVDMVVYNEQFF
TRBJ2-7	TRBV9	.	large	TGTGCCAGCGGCGGCCGGACACCCTCCTACGAGCAGTACTTC	CASGGRTPSYEQYF
TRBJ2-7	TRBV5-1	TRBD1	.	TGCGCCAGCAGCCCGCGACAGGGTGCCTCCTACGAGCAGTACTTC	CASSPRQGASYEQYF
TRBJ1-1	TRBV29-1	.	.	TGCAGCGTAGTGCAGGGCGTCAGGACTGAAGCTTTCTTT	CSVVQGVRTEAFF
TRBJ2-7	TRBV7-6	.	few	TGTGCCAGCAGCTTAAACAGCCTATTGGAGCAGTACTTC	CASSLNSLLEQYF
TRBJ1-2	TRBV3-1	.	medium-sized	TGTGCCAGCAGCCAAGATTGGCTTCTGGGGCACTATGGCTACACCTTC	CASSQDWLLGHYGYTF
TRBJ2-1	TRBV19	.	medium-sized	TGTGCCAGTAGTACTCAAAAAATAGGAATCCAGATGGAGCAGTTCTTC	CASSTQKIGIQMEQFF
TRBJ2-2	TRBV7-9	.	.	TGTGCCAGCAGCTTAGTTGTCGGGGCCCACACCGGGGAGCTGTTTTTT	CASSLVVGAHTGELFF
TRBJ2-5	TRBV18	TRBD2	.	TGTGCCAGCTCACCGGGACTAGCGGGAATCATAACCCAGTACTTC	CASSPGLAGIITQYF
TRBJ1-2	TRBV6-5	TRBD1	medium-sized	TGTGCCAGCAGTCTCTCACAGGGGGCTCGGGGCTACACCTTC	CASSLSQGARGYTF
TRBJ2-7	TRBV20-1	TRBD2	few	TGCAGTGCGAGACTAGCGGGGACCTACGAGCAGTACTTC	CSARLAGTYEQYF
TRBJ2-7	TRBV20-1	TRBD1	medium-sized	TGCAGTGCTAGTGCAACAGGGGGCATTTCCCGCGAGCAGTACTTC	CSASATGGISREQYF
TRBJ2-5	TRBV2	.	.	TGTGCCAGCAGTGAACTACCGGCTAGCGTCGAGACCCAGTACTTC	CASSELPASVETQYF
TRBJ2-5	TRBV20-1	TRBD1	.	TGCAGTGCTAAGAGAGGGACAGGAAAAGAGACCCAGTACTTC	CSAKRGTGKETQYF
TRBJ2-1	TRBV15	TRBD2	.	TGTGCCACCAGCAGGACTAGCGGGAGGGATGAGCAGTTCTTC	CATSRTSGRDEQFF
TRBJ2-7	TRBV5-5	.	.	TGTGCCAGCAGCACCTCGGGGACCGGTTTCTTTGAGCAGTACTTC	CASSTSGTGFFEQYF
TRBJ2-3	TRBV29-1	TRBD2	medium-sized	TGCAGCGTTGAGGGAGGGGCAGATACGCAGTATTTT	CSVEGGADTQYF
TRBJ2-2	TRBV4-2	TRBD1	.	TGTGCCAGCAGTGCCGCCGGGACAGAATACACCGGGGAGCTGTTTTTT	CASSAAGTEYTGELFF
TRBJ1-2	TRBV7-2	.	few	TGTGCCAGCAGCTTAGCGAGGACAGCCGGCTACACCTTC	CASSLARTAGYTF
TRBJ2-3	TRBV7-2	.	medium-sized	TGTGCCAGCAGCCAGGGCACAGATACGCAGTATTTT	CASSQGTDTQYF
TRBJ2-7	TRBV5-5	.	few	TGTGCCAGCAGCGAAGGGTGGAACGAGCAGTACTTC	CASSEGWNEQYF
TRBJ2-2	TRBV11-3	.	.	TGTGCCAGCAGCTTACGGGTCACCGGGGAGCTGTTTTTT	CASSLRVTGELFF
TRBJ1-6	TRBV7-8	.	few	TGTGCCAGCAGCTTACTCGAGGATAATTCACCCCTCCACTTT	CASSLLEDNSPLHF
TRBJ2-7	TRBV14	.	few	TGTGCCAGCAGCCAGGGCCCCTACGAGCAGTACTTC	CASSQGPYEQYF
TRBJ2-3	TRBV27	.	.	TGTGCCAGCAGTGCCCTACTTGGCACAGATACGCAGTATTTT	CASSALLGTDTQYF
TRBJ2-5	TRBV30	.	.	TGTGCCTGGAACCCGGTCCTGGAGACCCAGTACTTC	CAWNPVLETQYF
TRBJ2-7	TRBV4-3	TRBD1	medium-sized	TGCGCCAGCAGCCAAGAACTATTTGACAGGGCCTACGAGCAGTACTTC	CASSQELFDRAYEQYF
TRBJ2-3	TRBV28	.	.	TGTGCCAGCAGTGCCGGAAACACAGATACGCAGTATTTT	CASSAGNTDTQYF
TRBJ2-3	TRBV12-3/TRBV12-4	.	few	TGTGCCAGCAGCTTATCTAGCACAGATACGCAGTATTTT	CASSLSSTDTQYF
TRBJ2-1	TRBV5-4	TRBD2	.	TGTGCCAGCAGCTTGGCTGTAGCGGGGACCTACAATGAGAAGTTCTTC	CASSLAVAGTYNEKFF
TRBJ2-2	TRBV7-3	.	.	TGTGCCAGCAGCCGACCCTCAGGGGTGGGCACCGGGGAGCTGTTTTTT	CASSRPSGVGTGELFF
TRBJ2-3	TRBV7-8	TRBD1	medium-sized	TGTGCCAGCAGCGGAAGGGGGCCGGATACGCAGTATTTT	CASSGRGPDTQYF
TRBJ1-2	TRBV7-2	TRBD1	hyperexpanded	TGTGCCAGCAGCTTAGACCGGCAGGGGGCCCGACGCGGCTACACCTTC	CASSLDRQGARRGYTF
TRBJ2-3	TRBV14	TRBD2	.	TGTGCCAGCAGCGACCGCAGCGGGGCCACAGATACGCAGTATTTT	CASSDRSGATDTQYF